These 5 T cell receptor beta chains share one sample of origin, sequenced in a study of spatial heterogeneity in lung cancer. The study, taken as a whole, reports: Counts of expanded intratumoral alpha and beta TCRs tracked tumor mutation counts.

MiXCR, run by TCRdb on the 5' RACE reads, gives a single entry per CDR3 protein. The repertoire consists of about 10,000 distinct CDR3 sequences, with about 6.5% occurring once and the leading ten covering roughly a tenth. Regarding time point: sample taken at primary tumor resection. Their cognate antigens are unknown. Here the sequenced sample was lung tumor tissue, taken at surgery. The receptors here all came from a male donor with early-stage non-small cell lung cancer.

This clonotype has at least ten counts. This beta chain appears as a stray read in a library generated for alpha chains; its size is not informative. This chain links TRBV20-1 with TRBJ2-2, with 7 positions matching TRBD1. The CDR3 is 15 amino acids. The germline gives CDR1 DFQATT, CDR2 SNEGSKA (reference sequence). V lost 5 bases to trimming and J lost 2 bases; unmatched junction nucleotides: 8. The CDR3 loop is CSAPETGFNTGELFF. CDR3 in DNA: TGCAGTGCTCCGGAGACAGGGTTCAACACCGGGGAGCTGTTTTTT.

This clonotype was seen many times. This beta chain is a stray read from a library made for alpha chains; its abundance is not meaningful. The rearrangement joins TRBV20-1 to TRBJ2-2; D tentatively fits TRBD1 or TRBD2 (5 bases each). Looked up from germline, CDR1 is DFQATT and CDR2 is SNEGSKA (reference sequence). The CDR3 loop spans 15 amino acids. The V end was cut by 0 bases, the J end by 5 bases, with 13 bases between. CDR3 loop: CSAREGRVGTGELFF. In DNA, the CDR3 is TGCAGTGCTAGAGAGGGGCGGGTAGGAACCGGGGAGCTGTTTTTT.

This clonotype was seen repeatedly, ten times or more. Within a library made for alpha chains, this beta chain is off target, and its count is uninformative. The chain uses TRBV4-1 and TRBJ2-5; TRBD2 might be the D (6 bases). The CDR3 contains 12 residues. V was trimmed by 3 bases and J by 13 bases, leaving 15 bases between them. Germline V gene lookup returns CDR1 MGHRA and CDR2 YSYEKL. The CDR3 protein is CASSHGPGVWYF. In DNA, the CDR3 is TGCGCCAGCAGCCACGGTCCGGGGGTGTGGTACTTC.

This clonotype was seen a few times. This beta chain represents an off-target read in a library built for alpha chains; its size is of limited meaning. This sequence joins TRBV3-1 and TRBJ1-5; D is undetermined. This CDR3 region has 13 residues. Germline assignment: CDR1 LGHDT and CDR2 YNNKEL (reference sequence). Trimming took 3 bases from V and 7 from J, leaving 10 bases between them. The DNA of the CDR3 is TGTGCCAGCAGCCAGGACCCGGACCAGCCCCAGCATTTT. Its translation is CASSQDPDQPQHF.

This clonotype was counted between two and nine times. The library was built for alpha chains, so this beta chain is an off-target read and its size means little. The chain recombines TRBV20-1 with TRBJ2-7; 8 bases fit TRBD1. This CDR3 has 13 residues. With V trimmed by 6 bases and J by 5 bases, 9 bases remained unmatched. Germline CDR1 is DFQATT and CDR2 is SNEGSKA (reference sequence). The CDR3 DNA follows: TGCAGTGCCAAAGGACAGGGTAATAACGAGCAGTACTTC. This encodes CSAKGQGNNEQYF.